The 23 T cell receptor beta chains below come from one sample, sequenced in a study of T cells in Graves' hyperthyroidism and ophthalmopathy. RNA transcripts provided the source from which TCR beta CDR3 regions were amplified. TCR CDR3 underwent first-round RT-PCR with the HTBI primer set. TCRdb redid the calling of the multiplex PCR reads with MiXCR, one entry per CDR3 protein. The sample has about 570,000 distinct CDR3 sequences, about 15% seen once. The sample comprised blood. The receptor set was obtained from a woman between 40 and 50 years old with Graves' hyperthyroidism.

This clonotype was observed many times. The rearrangement links TRBV10-3 to TRBJ2-2; D gene ambiguous. This CDR3 region has 17 residues. The germline V gene has CDR1 ENHRY and CDR2 SYGVKD. V lost 8 bases and J lost 0, with 19 bases in between. The CDR3 DNA follows: TGTGCCATCCGCCAACCCCACCAGGACGCGAACACCGGGGAGCTGTTTTTT. Protein: CAIRQPHQDANTGELFF.

This clonotype showed up just a few times. V is TRBV9 and J is TRBJ1-2, with D perhaps matching TRBD1 (6 bases). Germline CDR1 and CDR2: SGDLS and YYNGEE. Trimming cost V 3 bases and J 7 bases, with 22 bases left between them. The CDR3 covers 16 residues. The CDR3 sequence is CASSEESGTPFVGYTF. CDR3 nucleotides: TGTGCCAGCAGCGAGGAATCCGGGACACCGTTTGTTGGCTACACCTTC.

This clonotype appeared many times. This chain uses TRBV20-1 with TRBJ1-5; 10 bases are shared with TRBD1. The V gene's germline CDR1 is DFQATT and CDR2 SNEGSKA (reference sequence). Trimming removed 5 bases from V and 5 bases from J; junction bases left unmatched: 3. This CDR3 has 13 residues. The CDR3 reads CSAAGTGDQPQHF. CDR3 DNA: TGCAGTGCTGCCGGGACAGGGGATCAGCCCCAGCATTTT.

The genes are TRBV11-2 and TRBJ2-2; D may be TRBD1 (5 bases). Germline assignment: CDR1 SGHAT and CDR2 FQNNGV. V dropped 0 bases and J dropped 0 bases, with 17 bases sitting between them. The CDR3 has 19 amino acids. CDR3 in amino acids: CASSLETYRPPTNTGELFF. For the CDR3, the DNA is TGTGCCAGCAGCTTAGAAACGTACAGGCCCCCCACGAACACCGGGGAGCTGTTTTTT.

This clonotype was seen many times. The rearrangement joins TRBV20-1 to TRBJ1-4, with D perhaps matching TRBD1 (5 bases). Germline-derived CDR1 and CDR2 are DFQATT and SNEGSKA (reference sequence). The CDR3 runs 16 residues. Trimming left V 0 bases short and J 0 bases short, with 11 bases between. The CDR3 loop reads CSARDFTGATNEKLFF. DNA for the CDR3: TGCAGTGCTAGAGATTTTACAGGCGCAACTAATGAAAAACTGTTTTTT.

This rearrangement joins TRBV19 to TRBJ2-1; 7 positions match TRBD1. Germline CDR1 and CDR2: LNHDA and SQIVND (reference sequence). The trim removed 5 bases at V and 3 bases at J, leaving 7 bases unmatched. The CDR3 has 15 residues. CDR3 residues: CASSPWDSNYNEQFF. The CDR3 coding sequence is TGTGCCAGTAGTCCCTGGGACAGCAACTACAATGAGCAGTTCTTC.

This clonotype was detected many times. The V call is TRBV28, the J call TRBJ2-7; D perhaps matches TRBD2 (6 bases). V lost 6 bases to trimming and J lost 6 bases, with 12 bases between them. This CDR3 is built from 12 residues. The germline V gene encodes CDR1 MDHEN and CDR2 SYDVKM. As DNA, the CDR3 is TGTGCCAGCAGCCGCATCGGGGGCGAGCAGTACTTC. Protein product: CASSRIGGEQYF.

The rearrangement links TRBV19 to TRBJ2-7, with 7 positions matching TRBD2. Trimming removed 5 bases from V and 7 bases from J; junction bases left unmatched: 5. Germline lookup yields CDR1 LNHDA and CDR2 SQIVND (reference sequence). CDR3 length: 12 residues. The CDR3 loop is CASSGLGGEQYF. DNA for the CDR3: TGTGCCAGTAGTGGACTAGGAGGGGAGCAGTACTTC.

This clonotype was seen repeatedly, ten times or more. The chain uses TRBV28 and TRBJ1-1; TRBD1 agrees at 11 bases. Germline CDR1 is MDHEN and CDR2 is SYDVKM. The V gene end was trimmed by 6 bases and the J gene end by 3 bases; junction bases not matched to a gene: 9. This CDR3 region has 16 residues. The CDR3: CASSPFGTGGYTEAFF. CDR3 coding DNA: TGTGCCAGCAGCCCATTCGGGACAGGGGGTTACACTGAAGCTTTCTTT.

Only a few counts were recorded for this clonotype. This chain joins TRBV20-1 and TRBJ2-3, with 7 positions matching TRBD2. This CDR3 spans 15 amino acids. Germline CDR1 is DFQATT and CDR2 is SNEGSKA (reference sequence). Unmatched junction bases numbered 15, after V lost 6 bases and J lost 6 bases. The CDR3 protein is CSAGEVGGRSDTQYF. For the CDR3, the DNA is TGCAGTGCGGGGGAGGTGGGCGGGAGAAGTGATACGCAGTATTTT.

In this sample, this clonotype turned up many times. The chain uses TRBV7-9 and TRBJ2-5, with a tentative D call TRBD2 (5 bases). There are 14 residues in the CDR3. Germline CDR1 is SEHNR and CDR2 is FQNEAQ (reference sequence). Deletions cut 5 bases from V and 2 bases from J, with 12 bases between. The CDR3 spells CASSPWELQETQYF. CDR3 nucleotide sequence: TGTGCCAGCAGCCCTTGGGAGCTGCAAGAGACCCAGTACTTC.

Only a few counts were recorded for this clonotype. The chain links TRBV29-1 to TRBJ2-2; 11 positions match TRBD1. This CDR3 comprises 13 residues. Germline V lookup: CDR1 SQVTM, CDR2 ANQGSEA. With 7 bases clipped from V and 6 bases from J, the junction kept 4 bases outside the gene matches. The CDR3 bases are TGCAGCGCAGGACAGGGGGCGGCCGGGGAGCTGTTTTTT. Translation: CSAGQGAAGELFF.

Notes on this clonotype: A clone one base away is much larger, so this may be a read error. In DNA, the CDR3 is TGTACCAGCAGTTACGCGGGTGGTGGCAATCAGCCCCAGCATTTT. Encoded protein: CTSSYAGGGNQPQHF. The rearrangement links TRBV6-5 to TRBJ1-5; D gene ambiguous. The V gene's germline CDR1 is MNHEY and CDR2 SVGAGI. CDR3 size: 15 residues.

This clonotype was seen a few times. V is TRBV24-1 and J is TRBJ2-3, with TRBD1 identical over 9 bases. Unmatched junction bases numbered 2, after V lost 2 bases and J lost 0 bases. This CDR3 is 16 amino acids long. Germline V gene data show CDR1 as KGHDR and CDR2 as SFDVKD. The CDR3 here is CATSDSGQGSTDTQYF. CDR3 coding DNA: TGTGCCACCAGTGATTCCGGACAGGGGAGCACAGATACGCAGTATTTT.

The sample holds many counts of this clonotype. This CDR3 is CASSPQALSPLHF. The CDR3 nucleotides are TGTGCCAGCAGCCCGCAGGCCCTCTCACCCCTCCACTTT. This chain uses TRBV7-2 with TRBJ1-6; D is unclear. Trimming took 5 bases from V and 10 from J, leaving 12 bases between them. The CDR3 extends over 13 amino acids. Germline assignment: CDR1 SGHTA and CDR2 FQGNSA.

This clonotype was detected a few times. The chain links TRBV19 to TRBJ2-2; 11 nucleotides agree with TRBD2. This CDR3 comprises 16 residues. Germline values: CDR1 LNHDA, CDR2 SQIVND (reference sequence). The ends lost 5 bases at V and 5 bases at J; junction bases unmatched: 7. The CDR3 loop reads CASSPSGRWGTGELFF. The DNA for the CDR3 is TGTGCCAGTAGTCCTAGCGGGAGGTGGGGTACCGGGGAGCTGTTTTTT.

This chain uses TRBV5-4 with TRBJ2-3, with D uncertain. V lost 2 bases and J 4 bases, leaving 17 bases between the germline ends. The CDR3 spans 16 residues. CDR1 is SGHNT, CDR2 YYREEE, per germline (reference sequence). CDR3 residues: CASSFVVTEKSDTQYF. CDR3 bases: TGTGCCAGCAGCTTCGTTGTAACAGAGAAATCAGATACGCAGTATTTT.

In its sample, this clonotype was seen many times. The chain couples TRBV2 to TRBJ1-1, with D perhaps TRBD1 (5 bases). Per the germline V gene, CDR1 is SNHLY and CDR2 is FYNNEI. V lost 10 bases to trimming and J lost 6 bases, with 24 bases between them. This CDR3 is built from 15 residues. The CDR3 nucleotides are TGTGCCATCGAAGCGTCCGGGACTTCCAGCTCTGAAGCTTTCTTT. It specifies CAIEASGTSSSEAFF. Filled out from reference TRBV2 and TRBJ1-1, the complete variable domain reads EPEVTQTPSHQVTQMGQEVILRCVPISNHLYFYWYRQILGQKVEFLVSFYNNEISEKSEIFDDQFSVERPDGSNFTLKIRSTKLEDSAMYFCAIEASGTSSSEAFFGQGTRLTVV.

CDR3 in amino acids: CASSVGGSLTGELFF. The CDR3 DNA reads TGTGCCAGCAGCGTAGGAGGGAGTCTAACCGGGGAGCTGTTTTTT. The rearrangement links TRBV9 to TRBJ2-2, with D maybe TRBD2 (5 bases). Trimming removed 0 bases at V and 5 bases at J, with 11 bases between. The CDR3 contains 15 residues. CDR1 SGDLS and CDR2 YYNGEE come from the germline V gene. The entire variable domain, with the rest obtained from reference TRBV9 and TRBJ2-2, is as follows: DSGVTQTPKHLITATGQRVTLRCSPRSGDLSVYWYQQSLDQGLQFLIQYYNGEERAKGNILERFSAQQFPDLHSELNLSSLELGDSALYFCASSVGGSLTGELFFGEGSRLTVL.

For the CDR3, the DNA is TGTGCCAGCAGTTTATTTAACGGGGCTTCCTCCGGGGAGCTGTTTTTT. This sequence encodes CASSLFNGASSGELFF. This chain connects TRBV28 to TRBJ2-2; possibly TRBD1 or TRBD2 for D (5 bases each). The V end was cut by 1 base, the J end by 6 bases, with 15 bases between. The CDR3 spans 16 residues. The germline V gene encodes CDR1 MDHEN and CDR2 SYDVKM.

The table lists this clonotype with many counts. The V call is TRBV27, the J call TRBJ1-2, with TRBD1 matching over 8 bases. Germline V CDR1 and CDR2: MNHEY, SMNVEV (reference sequence). CDR3 length: 15 amino acids. The J segment lost 3 bases and the V segment lost 6 bases, leaving 9 bases of the junction unmatched. CDR3 protein: CASSPRQGNDYGYTF. The CDR3 DNA reads as TGTGCCAGCAGCCCGCGACAGGGGAACGACTATGGCTACACCTTC.

This clonotype was seen ten or more times. This chain uses TRBV28 with TRBJ2-7, with a tentative D call TRBD2 (5 bases). Germline V CDR1 and CDR2: MDHEN, SYDVKM. The V and J ends lost 4 bases and 2 bases respectively, with 9 bases between them. The CDR3 covers 13 residues. CDR3 coding DNA: TGTGCCAGCAGTTACGGGGTCCCCTACGAGCAGTACTTC. As protein: CASSYGVPYEQYF.

This clonotype came up many times. The chain links TRBV12-3 or TRBV12-4 to TRBJ1-1; TRBD1 agrees at 7 bases. With V trimmed by 7 bases and J by 4 bases, 9 bases remained unmatched. This CDR3 comprises 14 residues. CDR3 sequence: CASISTGVVTEAFF. DNA of the CDR3: TGTGCCAGCATCTCTACAGGGGTCGTCACTGAAGCTTTCTTT.